These 20 T cell receptor beta chains came from one sample sequenced in a study of blood T cell repertoires in COVID-19. Clones were read by immunoSEQ multiplex PCR, and TCRdb kept only the in-frame ones, dropping some. In the table there are some 31,000 clones, roughly 80% of which are singletons. The sequenced material came from peripheral blood. Source of these receptors: a woman in her 70s with active or convalescent COVID-19.

This clone was picked up a small number of times. The genes are TRBV19 and TRBJ1-2; 10 bases match TRBD1. The CDR3 length is 15 residues. Germline V gives CDR1 LNHDA, CDR2 SQIVND (reference sequence). The junction had 14 bases not matched to a gene; V was cut back by 7 bases and J by 9 bases. CDR3 nucleotides: TGTGCCAGTACAGTGGCGGGGACAGGGGTCTTAAGCTACACCTTC. Translated: CASTVAGTGVLSYTF.

This rearrangement joins TRBV12-5 to TRBJ2-1, with a weak D call TRBD2 (6 bases). This CDR3 spans 14 amino acids. Germline V CDR1 and CDR2: LGHNT, FRNRAP. V was clipped by 5 bases and J by 7 bases, with 15 bases between them. The CDR3 sequence is CASGAWGEGNEQFF. In DNA form, the CDR3 reads TGTGCTAGTGGTGCCTGGGGGGAAGGAAATGAGCAGTTCTTC.

This chain links TRBV25-1 with TRBJ2-3; 7 bases fit TRBD1. The trim removed 6 bases at V and 2 bases at J, leaving 11 bases unmatched. CDR3 length: 16 amino acids. Germline CDR1 reads MGHDK; CDR2 reads SYGVNS. CDR3 in amino acids: CASSFRTGLFTDTQYF. The CDR3 nucleotides are TGTGCCAGCAGCTTCCGGACAGGCCTGTTCACAGATACGCAGTATTTT. The whole variable domain, remainder taken from reference TRBV25-1 and TRBJ2-3, is EADIYQTPRYLVIGTGKKITLECSQTMGHDKMYWYQQDPGMELHLIHYSYGVNSTEKGDLSSESTVSRIRTEHFPLTLESARPSHTSQYLCASSFRTGLFTDTQYFGPGTRLTVL.

J is TRBJ2-7 and V is TRBV20-1, with D tentatively TRBD2 (6 bases). Germline loops: CDR1 DFQATT, CDR2 SNEGSKA (reference sequence). V dropped 6 bases and J dropped 7 bases, with 13 bases sitting between them. The CDR3 runs 11 residues. This CDR3 is CSAWRGGEQYF. The DNA of the CDR3 is TGCAGTGCATGGCGGGGAGGTGAGCAGTACTTC.

This chain joins TRBV12-3 or TRBV12-4 and TRBJ1-3; no definite D call. This CDR3 is 11 amino acids long. Deletions cut 10 bases from V and 3 bases from J, with 7 bases between. CDR3 sequence (DNA): TGTGCCACCCGACATGGAAACACCATATATTTT. Amino acids: CATRHGNTIYF.

CDR3 sequence: CASSEYDIRQGGHEQYF. In DNA form, the CDR3 reads TGTGCCAGCAGTGAATATGACATCAGACAGGGCGGCCACGAGCAGTACTTC. The chain uses TRBV25-1 and TRBJ2-7, with TRBD1 matching over 7 bases. The CDR3 extends over 17 amino acids. The ends lost 0 bases at V and 5 bases at J; junction bases unmatched: 13. CDR1 MGHDK and CDR2 SYGVNS come from the germline V gene.

The sample holds one count of this clone. The V gene is TRBV4-3, the J gene TRBJ1-3, with D possibly matching TRBD1 (6 bases). Germline CDR1 and CDR2: LGHNA and YSLEER. The V gene lost 5 bases and the J gene lost 0 bases, with 11 bases spanning the gap. There are 15 residues in the CDR3. The CDR3 protein is CASSTLQGSGNTIYF. DNA for the CDR3: TGCGCCAGCAGCACTCTACAGGGCTCTGGAAACACCATATATTTT.

This rearrangement joins TRBV6-2 or TRBV6-3 to TRBJ1-5, with 10 nucleotides matching TRBD1. This CDR3 contains 17 residues. Unmatched junction bases numbered 12, after V lost 3 bases and J lost 7 bases. CDR1 and CDR2 from the germline V gene are MNHEY and SVGEGT. CDR3 DNA: TGTGCCAGCAGTTATGGGACAGGGGTCCCCGCAAGGCAGCCCCAGCATTTT. Its protein is CASSYGTGVPARQPQHF.

This clone was counted a few times. In the same sample, other DNA sequences code for this CDR3. The genes are TRBV7-2 and TRBJ2-7; 7 nucleotides match TRBD2. Germline trimming cut 5 bases from V and 3 bases from J; bases unmatched to any gene: 7. The CDR3 runs to 14 residues. In germline, CDR1 is SGHTA, CDR2 FQGNSA. The CDR3, as DNA: TGTGCCAGCAGCCCCGGACTAGGAGTCTACGAGCAGTACTTC. Its protein product is CASSPGLGVYEQYF.

CDR3 region: CASSPGTSGTKTQYF. CDR3 nucleotide sequence: TGTGCCAGCAGCCCCGGGACTAGCGGGACCAAGACCCAGTACTTC. The chain couples TRBV11-3 to TRBJ2-5, with TRBD2 identical over 13 bases. This CDR3 is 15 amino acids long. Germline CDR1 is SGHNT and CDR2 is YENEEA. V was pared by 5 bases and J by 6 bases, with 6 bases of the junction left unmatched.

The chain links TRBV2 to TRBJ2-7; D may be TRBD2 (5 bases). Trimming left V 5 bases short and J 9 bases short, with 17 bases between. Germline V gene data show CDR1 as SNHLY and CDR2 as FYNNEI. The CDR3 contains 13 residues. The CDR3 is CASSPPGNRWQYF. In DNA, the CDR3 is TGTGCCAGCAGTCCCCCGGGGAACCGATGGCAGTACTTC.

This chain connects TRBV6-2 or TRBV6-3 to TRBJ1-2, with a weak D call TRBD1 (5 bases). Per germline, CDR1 MNHEY and CDR2 SVGEGT. V was clipped by 5 bases and J by 6 bases, with 16 bases between them. The CDR3 loop spans 14 amino acids. The CDR3 loop reads CASSPAGTGDGYTF. The CDR3 DNA sequence: TGTGCCAGCAGTCCGGCGGGGACGGGCGATGGCTACACCTTC.

The chain carries TRBV28 and TRBJ1-1, with D unclear. This CDR3 contains 13 residues. V lost 3 bases to trimming and J lost 2 bases, with 7 bases between them. Germline loops: CDR1 MDHEN, CDR2 SYDVKM. The CDR3 loop reads CASSFRTNTEAFF. The DNA of the CDR3 is TGTGCCAGCAGTTTCCGGACTAACACTGAAGCTTTCTTT. The complete variable domain, with remaining parts taken from reference TRBV28 and TRBJ1-1, reads DVKVTQSSRYLVKRTGEKVFLECVQDMDHENMFWYRQDPGLGLRLIYFSYDVKMKEKGDIPEGYSVSREKKERFSLILESASTNQTSMYLCASSFRTNTEAFFGQGTRLTVV.

On this clone: The junction shows a germline mismatch at one end, possibly a read error. This sequence joins TRBV6-6 and TRBJ2-7, with D possibly being TRBD1 (5 bases). CDR3 size: 13 residues. Germline CDR1 reads MNHNY; CDR2 reads SVGAGI (reference sequence). CDR3 sequence reads: CASTNREGAHPSF. The CDR3 DNA reads as TGTGCCAGCACCAATAGGGAAGGGGCCCACCCCAGCTTC.

This chain joins TRBV9 and TRBJ2-7; 8 nucleotides align to TRBD2. The CDR3 has 15 amino acids. The V gene end was trimmed by 3 bases and the J gene end by 2 bases; junction bases not matched to a gene: 7. Germline loops: CDR1 SGDLS, CDR2 YYNGEE. The chain's CDR3 is CASSAGGEAPYEQYF. In DNA, the CDR3 is TGTGCCAGCAGCGCGGGGGGGGAGGCCCCCTACGAGCAGTACTTC.

This clone was detected a few times. The J gene is TRBJ2-7, the V gene TRBV5-5, with 7 bases that match TRBD2. Germline trimming cut 2 bases from V and 6 bases from J; bases unmatched to any gene: 5. CDR3 length: 13 amino acids. CDR1 is SGHKS and CDR2 is YYEKEE in the germline V gene (reference sequence). The CDR3 region has the DNA TGTGCCAGCAGCTTCGGAGCGGGGTCCGAGCAGTACTTC. This gives the protein CASSFGAGSEQYF.

This sequence joins TRBV5-1 and TRBJ1-1; a weak D match, TRBD1 (6 bases). The V gene's germline CDR1 is SGHRS and CDR2 YFSETQ. V was cut by 0 bases and J by 3 bases, with 12 bases left in between. This CDR3 has 15 amino acids. CDR3 sequence (DNA): TGCGCCAGCAGCTTGGAGGCGGGGGCGGACACTGAAGCTTTCTTT. This codes for CASSLEAGADTEAFF.

This clone appeared once. The chain has TRBV4-3 and TRBJ1-6, with D possibly being TRBD1 (6 bases). Trimming stripped 0 bases from V and 14 bases from J, with 20 bases between. The CDR3 runs 16 residues. The germline V gene has CDR1 LGHNA and CDR2 YSLEER. The CDR3 protein is CASSQDSTGLVVALHF. CDR3 in DNA: TGCGCCAGCAGCCAAGATTCTACAGGGCTGGTTGTGGCCCTCCACTTT.

The chain recombines TRBV4-3 with TRBJ2-2; the match to TRBD1 covers 7 bases. There are 17 residues in the CDR3. Trimming took 1 base from V and 1 from J; bases not matched to a gene: 6. Per germline, CDR1 LGHNA and CDR2 YSLEER. The CDR3, as DNA: TGCGCCAGCAGCCAAGTGGGAAGGGGGCGGAACACCGGGGAGCTGTTTTTT. This encodes CASSQVGRGRNTGELFF.

The J gene is TRBJ1-1, the V gene TRBV5-8; 7 bases align to TRBD1. The CDR3 totals 14 residues. Per germline, CDR1 SGHTS and CDR2 YDEGEE. The J segment lost 0 bases and the V segment lost 4 bases, leaving 3 bases of the junction unmatched. CDR3: CASSGGQVNTEAFF. In DNA, the CDR3 is TGTGCCAGCAGCGGAGGACAGGTGAACACTGAAGCTTTCTTT.